The 16 T cell receptor beta chains given below trace back to one sample, sequenced in a study of control samples from healthy donors and cancer patients. TCRdb keeps only in-frame clones here, not all; method: immunoSEQ multiplex PCR. This table has tens of thousands of clones, 87% appearing once. The specimen was blood. The origin of the receptors is a woman between 50 and 59 years old in good health.

The chain uses TRBV2 and TRBJ1-2; 7 positions match TRBD1. The CDR3 runs to 15 residues. V shed 6 bases, J shed 5 bases, and the junction held 12 bases outside the gene matches. The germline gives CDR1 SNHLY, CDR2 FYNNEI. CDR3 bases: TGTGCCAGCAGCACATCCACAGGGGCGGTTTATGGCTACACCTTC. Protein sequence: CASSTSTGAVYGYTF.

Ten or more counts support this clone. This chain links TRBV7-3 with TRBJ2-2, with D perhaps TRBD2 (6 bases). CDR1 SGHTA and CDR2 FQGTGA come from the germline V gene. The ends were cut back, 3 bases at V and 2 bases at J, with 7 bases in the middle. The CDR3 has 14 amino acids. CDR3 protein: CASSLGLNTGELFF. The DNA of the CDR3 is TGTGCCAGCAGCTTGGGACTTAACACCGGGGAGCTGTTTTTT.

The chain uses TRBV27 and TRBJ2-1; D unresolved. There are 15 residues in the CDR3. Germline V gene sequence: CDR1 MNHEY, CDR2 SMNVEV (reference sequence). With 2 bases removed from V and 1 base from J, the gap between germline ends came to 9 bases. The CDR3 nucleotides are TGTGCCAGCAGTTTAACGAGTACATCCTACAATGAGCAGTTCTTC. The encoded protein is CASSLTSTSYNEQFF.

The chain is built from TRBV4-1 and TRBJ2-5, with 7 bases matching TRBD2. The CDR3 extends over 17 amino acids. The trim removed 6 bases at V and 5 bases at J, leaving 18 bases unmatched. Germline loops: CDR1 MGHRA, CDR2 YSYEKL. The DNA for the CDR3 is TGCGCCAGCAGATTGTCCGAGCGACCCAAGGGAGGGGAGACCCAGTACTTC. Encoded protein: CASRLSERPKGGETQYF.

The chain couples TRBV5-4 to TRBJ1-6; 7 positions agree with TRBD1. V trimming: 6 bases; J trimming: 7 bases; junction bases outside the gene matches: 13. Germline V gives CDR1 SGHNT, CDR2 YYREEE (reference sequence). The CDR3 is 16 residues long. CDR3 protein: CASTRGGQTKNSPLHF. CDR3 DNA: TGTGCCAGCACCCGAGGGGGACAGACAAAAAATTCACCCCTCCACTTT.

This clone showed up just once. The chain employs TRBV6-5 and TRBJ2-2, with D maybe TRBD2 (5 bases). CDR3 length: 14 amino acids. Germline CDR1 is MNHEY and CDR2 is SVGAGI. The germline V and J ends were trimmed by 10 bases and 2 bases, with 14 bases remaining between them. CDR3 protein: CATGVPGNTGELFF. The CDR3 nucleotides are TGTGCCACCGGGGTCCCCGGTAACACCGGGGAGCTGTTTTTT.

The J gene is TRBJ1-1, the V gene TRBV28; perhaps TRBD1 as D (5 bases). Trimming cost V 1 base and J 4 bases, with 7 bases left between them. CDR3 length: 13 residues. Per the germline V gene, CDR1 is MDHEN and CDR2 is SYDVKM. The CDR3 loop reads CASSLYDSTEAFF. DNA of the CDR3: TGTGCCAGCAGTTTATACGACAGCACTGAAGCTTTCTTT.

The CDR3 protein is CASSELPNNTEAFF. The CDR3 DNA reads TGTGCCAGCAGTGAACTACCAAATAACACTGAAGCTTTCTTT. The chain links TRBV2 to TRBJ1-1; no clear D. This CDR3 has 14 residues. The germline CDR1 and CDR2 sequences are SNHLY and FYNNEI. V shed 2 bases and J shed 2 bases, with 9 bases lying between them.

V and J are TRBV20-1 and TRBJ2-1; maybe TRBD1 (5 bases). The CDR3 spans 11 residues. Germline assignment: CDR1 DFQATT and CDR2 SNEGSKA (reference sequence). V was cut by 6 bases and J by 12 bases, with 15 bases left in between. CDR3 residues: CSASRVLGQFF. Here the CDR3 DNA reads TGCAGTGCGTCCAGGGTGCTAGGGCAGTTCTTC.

This chain connects TRBV27 to TRBJ2-7; 7 bases map to TRBD2. Germline V CDR1 and CDR2: MNHEY, SMNVEV (reference sequence). V was clipped by 5 bases and J by 4 bases; unmatched bases: 8. This CDR3 spans 14 amino acids. The CDR3 loop reads CASSPGDYSYEQYF. The CDR3, as DNA: TGTGCCAGCAGTCCTGGGGACTACAGTTACGAGCAGTACTTC.

This chain connects TRBV19 to TRBJ1-5; D is unclear. The CDR3 covers 15 residues. Deletions cut 0 bases from V and 9 bases from J, with 15 bases between. Germline V gene data show CDR1 as LNHDA and CDR2 as SQIVND (reference sequence). For the CDR3, the DNA is TGTGCCAGTAGTATAGATCCGGTAGGCGGGCGGCCCCAGCATTTT. Protein: CASSIDPVGGRPQHF.

This clone came up once. The chain employs TRBV20-1 and TRBJ2-7; D call uncertain. This CDR3 region has 11 residues. From germline, CDR1 is DFQATT and CDR2 SNEGSKA (reference sequence). Trimming took off 7 bases at V and 4 bases at J, with 11 bases between the two ends. The CDR3: CSVLRWYEQYF. DNA for the CDR3: TGCAGTGTTTTAAGGTGGTACGAGCAGTACTTC.

Of note for this clone: One end of the junction is discordant with germline, which a read error may explain. This chain links TRBV19 with TRBJ1-6; D unresolved. Per germline, CDR1 LNHDA and CDR2 SQIVND (reference sequence). CDR3 size: 13 residues. Here the CDR3 DNA reads TGTGCCAGTAGTATGGAAGGGAATTCATCCCTCCACTTT. Protein: CASSMEGNSSLHF.

The chain combines TRBV27 with TRBJ1-5; possibly TRBD1 for D (6 bases). The V end was cut by 6 bases, the J end by 0 bases, with 18 bases between. This CDR3 has 17 residues. Germline V gene sequence: CDR1 MNHEY, CDR2 SMNVEV (reference sequence). The CDR3 nucleotides read TGTGCCAGCAGGCGCTTACAACAGGGTCCTAGCAATCAGCCCCAGCATTTT. Translated, it gives CASRRLQQGPSNQPQHF.

The gene calls are TRBV24-1 and TRBJ2-1, with TRBD1 as a possible D gene (7 bases). Looked up from germline, CDR1 is KGHDR and CDR2 is SFDVKD. This CDR3 is 15 amino acids long. V lost 1 base, J lost 8 bases, and 14 bases lay in between. The CDR3 nucleotides are TGTGCCACCAGTGATTTCGGCAGGGGGGAGGATGAGCAGTTCTTC. Protein product: CATSDFGRGEDEQFF.

The chain uses TRBV30 and TRBJ2-1; 15 bases are shared with TRBD2. Germline trimming cut 0 bases from V and 8 bases from J; bases unmatched to any gene: 5. CDR3 length: 16 residues. In germline, CDR1 is GTSNPN, CDR2 SVGIG (reference sequence). The CDR3, as DNA: TGTGCCTGGAGTGTGGGACTAGCGGGAGGAGGGGATGAGCAGTTCTTC. Its translation: CAWSVGLAGGGDEQFF.